The source of this T cell receptor (beta chain) is a study of blood T cell repertoires in COVID-19. About the study: Researchers got acute and convalescent COVID-19 samples from the United States, Italy and Spain. Nucleic acid was either cDNA or gDNA, and it came from T cells, B-cell-depleted T cells, or PBMCs.

Original analysis: Estimated nucleated cell counts came from reference gene primer amplification. Assay: immunoSEQ multiplex PCR; the TCRdb copy retains only in-frame clones and omits some. V and J calls and clone size are given by that table; D and trimming were obtained from the DNA. The table lists about 50,000 clones, around 84% of them singletons, with 7.5% to 8.5% in the top ten. The CDR3 length is 15 residues. Looked up from germline, CDR1 is KGHSH and CDR2 is LQKENI. The trim removed 3 bases at V and 6 bases at J, leaving 7 bases unmatched. The chain has TRBV18 and TRBJ2-1; 8 bases are a match to TRBD2. The sequenced sample consisted of peripheral blood. The TCR was taken from a human donor in a cohort sampled during active COVID-19. CDR3 bases: TGTGCCAGCTCACCGTTAGCGGGAATGGGCAATGAGCAGTTCTTC. This encodes CASSPLAGMGNEQFF.